These 20 T cell receptor beta chains originate from one sample sequenced in a study of OX40 agonist ivuxolimab in advanced cancers. Sequenced by immunoSEQ multiplex PCR; TCRdb stores in-frame clones only, minus some. This sample carries about 58,000 clones, less than 90% of them seen once, and the ten largest clones take roughly 2.8%. This sample comprised CD4+ or CD8+ T cells sorted from blood, obtained in a trial of the OX40 agonist ivuxolimab. Receptors were obtained from an adult with an advanced solid tumor such as melanoma, head and neck, liver or kidney cancer.

The count of this clone is one. This chain links TRBV6-6 with TRBJ1-3; weak D call: TRBD1 (5 bases). The CDR3 runs 15 residues. The germline V gene encodes CDR1 MNHNY and CDR2 SVGAGI (reference sequence). V lost 2 bases and J lost 0, with 8 bases in between. CDR3: CASSYGQNSGNTIYF. CDR3 in DNA: TGTGCCAGCAGTTACGGACAAAACTCTGGAAACACCATATATTTT.

V usage is TRBV2 and J usage is TRBJ2-7; 7 bases are a match to TRBD1. Germline loops: CDR1 SNHLY, CDR2 FYNNEI. The CDR3 extends over 14 amino acids. J was trimmed by 6 bases and V by 4 bases; bases with no gene match: 9. CDR3 bases: TGTGCCAGCAGTGCCCGGACAGGAGGTATCGAGCAGTACTTC. It specifies CASSARTGGIEQYF. Together with reference TRBV2 and TRBJ2-7, the CDR3 gives the full variable domain: EPEVTQTPSHQVTQMGQEVILRCVPISNHLYFYWYRQILGQKVEFLVSFYNNEISEKSEIFDDQFSVERPDGSNFTLKIRSTKLEDSAMYFCASSARTGGIEQYFGPGTRLTVT.

The V call is TRBV6-1, the J call TRBJ1-4, with D tentatively TRBD1 (6 bases). The CDR3 extends over 13 amino acids. Trimming stripped 10 bases from V and 3 bases from J, with 12 bases between. Germline lookup yields CDR1 MNHNS and CDR2 SASEGT. This CDR3 is CATGGQANEKLFF. The CDR3, as DNA: TGTGCCACCGGGGGGCAGGCTAATGAAAAACTGTTTTTT.

V gene TRBV6-5 combines with J gene TRBJ1-2, with D tentatively TRBD1 (5 bases). V lost 4 bases and J lost 4, with 16 bases in between. The CDR3 extends over 15 amino acids. Germline CDR1 reads MNHEY; CDR2 reads SVGAGI. The CDR3 nucleotides read TGTGCCAGCAGTTTAGTTGGTACAGGAATCTATGGCTACACCTTC. Its protein is CASSLVGTGIYGYTF.

The rearrangement joins TRBV19 to TRBJ2-7; D is unresolved. The CDR3 sequence is 14 residues long. The V gene lost 4 bases and the J gene lost 6 bases, with 16 bases spanning the gap. Germline CDR1 and CDR2: LNHDA and SQIVND (reference sequence). The CDR3 DNA is TGTGCCAGTAGTAGGGATACTCCTAAGCCCGAGCAGTACTTC. It specifies CASSRDTPKPEQYF.

V gene TRBV7-2 combines with J gene TRBJ2-3; 9 bases are shared with TRBD2. CDR3 size: 15 residues. From germline, CDR1 is SGHTA and CDR2 FQGNSA. Trimming cost V 5 bases and J 1 base; bases outside gene matches: 4. This chain's CDR3 is CASSTRTSGTDTQYF. DNA of the CDR3: TGTGCCAGCAGCACACGGACTAGCGGCACAGATACGCAGTATTTT.

A few counts support this clone. The rearrangement links TRBV10-3 to TRBJ1-5; D unresolved. Deletions cut 0 bases from V and 2 bases from J, with 8 bases between. Germline V gene sequence: CDR1 ENHRY, CDR2 SYGVKD. The CDR3 loop spans 15 amino acids. The CDR3 here is CAISESEVRNQPQHF. The CDR3 bases are TGTGCCATCAGTGAGTCCGAGGTCCGCAATCAGCCCCAGCATTTT.

The J gene is TRBJ1-2, the V gene TRBV10-3; D may be TRBD1 (6 bases). Germline-derived CDR1 and CDR2 are ENHRY and SYGVKD. V dropped 4 bases and J dropped 0 bases, with 15 bases sitting between them. The CDR3 spans 16 residues. The DNA for the CDR3 is TGTGCCATCAGTGGGGGGGACACATCTTCTAACTATGGCTACACCTTC. The encoded protein is CAISGGDTSSNYGYTF.

The chain couples TRBV4-2 to TRBJ2-7, with D perhaps given as TRBD1 or TRBD2 (6 bases each). From germline, CDR1 is LGHNA and CDR2 YNFKEQ. CDR3 length equals 18 residues. V was clipped by 4 bases and J by 2 bases, with 24 bases between them. The CDR3 nucleotides are TGTGCCAGCAGCCCGGGGGCAGGGGCGGCAGGGATGGCCTACGAGCAGTACTTC. Translated: CASSPGAGAAGMAYEQYF.

The chain has TRBV6-5 and TRBJ1-1; D unresolved. Trimming took off 2 bases at V and 4 bases at J, with 11 bases between the two ends. Germline loops: CDR1 MNHEY, CDR2 SVGAGI. The CDR3 spans 14 residues. The CDR3 region has the DNA TGTGCCAGCAGTTACGTCGGGGTCTCCACTGAAGCTTTCTTT. Amino acids: CASSYVGVSTEAFF.

The CDR3 coding sequence is TGTGCCAGCAGTTACACCCGACAGGCAGGTGGCACTGAAGCTTTCTTT. Protein product: CASSYTRQAGGTEAFF. The chain joins TRBV6-5 to TRBJ1-1; possible D gene TRBD1, 6 bases. Germline V gives CDR1 MNHEY, CDR2 SVGAGI. V was pared by 2 bases and J by 4 bases, with 17 bases between. The CDR3 runs 16 residues.

CDR3 residues: CASGPQGARVTEAFF. The CDR3 nucleotides are TGTGCCAGCGGTCCACAGGGGGCGAGGGTCACTGAAGCTTTCTTT. The chain is built from TRBV11-3 and TRBJ1-1, with 9 positions matching TRBD1. The CDR3 covers 15 residues. Germline V gene data show CDR1 as SGHNT and CDR2 as YENEEA. V was clipped by 8 bases and J by 4 bases; unmatched bases: 11. The full variable domain, its missing parts supplied by reference TRBV11-3 and TRBJ1-1, is EAGVVQSPRYKIIEKKQPVAFWCNPISGHNTLYWYLQNLGQGPELLIRYENEEAVDDSQLPKDRFSAERLKGVDSTLKIQPAELGDSAVYLCASGPQGARVTEAFFGQGTRLTVV.

The chain couples TRBV5-6 to TRBJ2-5; the D is unclear. Trimming removed 7 bases at V and 5 bases at J, with 12 bases between. This CDR3 is 12 amino acids long. Germline V lookup: CDR1 SGHDT, CDR2 YYEEEE. The CDR3 here is CASSWERETQYF. The CDR3 DNA sequence: TGTGCCAGCTCCTGGGAAAGGGAGACCCAGTACTTC.

This clone was detected only once. This chain uses TRBV30 with TRBJ1-3; maybe TRBD1 (6 bases). Trimming shortened V by 4 bases and J by 4 bases, and 14 bases separated the two germline ends. The CDR3 extends over 14 amino acids. Germline V gene sequence: CDR1 GTSNPN, CDR2 SVGIG (reference sequence). CDR3 DNA sequence: TGTGCCTGGAAAGGGGCAGGGGCAGGAAACACCATATATTTT. It specifies CAWKGAGAGNTIYF.

This clone has more than one count but fewer than ten. The rearrangement uses TRBV15 and TRBJ2-3; D possibly corresponds to TRBD2 (6 bases). Trimming pared 1 base from V and 0 bases from J, leaving 17 bases between. Germline values: CDR1 LNHNV, CDR2 YYDKDF (reference sequence). The CDR3 spans 18 residues. The CDR3 region has the DNA TGTGCCACCAGCAGAGTGGGGGGAGCAATCTCTAGCACAGATACGCAGTATTTT. It encodes CATSRVGGAISSTDTQYF.

The V gene is TRBV19, the J gene TRBJ2-6; no clear D. The CDR3 runs to 15 residues. The V end lost 6 bases, the J end lost 0 bases, and 9 bases lay between the germline ends. Germline V gene sequence: CDR1 LNHDA, CDR2 SQIVND (reference sequence). The CDR3 nucleotides are TGTGCCAGTAGAGGGATCATCTCTGGGGCCAACGTCCTGACTTTC. Encoded protein: CASRGIISGANVLTF.

V and J are TRBV2 and TRBJ1-1; tentatively, D is TRBD1 (6 bases). This CDR3 is 13 amino acids long. The germline gives CDR1 SNHLY, CDR2 FYNNEI. The V end was cut by 10 bases, the J end by 1 base, with 13 bases between. The CDR3 here is CATFPTGNTEAFF. CDR3 nucleotide sequence: TGTGCCACCTTCCCGACAGGGAACACTGAAGCTTTCTTT.

This rearrangement joins TRBV11-2 to TRBJ2-7; possible D gene TRBD1, 7 bases. V was cut by 5 bases and J by 6 bases, with 8 bases left in between. The CDR3 contains 11 residues. Germline V gene lookup returns CDR1 SGHAT and CDR2 FQNNGV. The chain's CDR3 is CASSQGGEQYF. Here the CDR3 DNA reads TGTGCCAGCAGCCAGGGGGGCGAGCAGTACTTC. The variable domain in full, with the rest retrieved from reference TRBV11-2 and TRBJ2-7, is EAGVAQSPRYKIIEKRQSVAFWCNPISGHATLYWYQQILGQGPKLLIQFQNNGVVDDSQLPKDRFSAERLKGVDSTLKIQPAKLEDSAVYLCASSQGGEQYFGPGTRLTVT.

This chain uses TRBV4-1 with TRBJ1-1; D gene ambiguous. The CDR3 consists of 13 residues. Germline lookup yields CDR1 MGHRA and CDR2 YSYEKL. V lost 4 bases, J lost 10 bases, and 16 bases lay in between. The CDR3: CASSPLGNFRAFF. The CDR3 coding sequence is TGCGCCAGCAGCCCGCTGGGGAACTTTAGAGCTTTCTTT.

This sequence joins TRBV6-1 and TRBJ1-5; D is undetermined. Trimming took off 4 bases at V and 0 bases at J, with 7 bases between the two ends. Per germline, CDR1 MNHNS and CDR2 SASEGT. CDR3 length: 14 residues. In DNA, the CDR3 is TGTGCCAGCAGTGTTCAGAATAGCAATCAGCCCCAGCATTTT. Residues: CASSVQNSNQPQHF.